The 22 T cell receptor beta chains in this list originate from one sample, sequenced in a study of blood T cell repertoires in COVID-19. Produced via immunoSEQ multiplex PCR; TCRdb's table is partial and in-frame only. In the table there are about 200,000 clones, 88% of which are singletons. Source material: peripheral blood. The receptors were gathered from a man between 18 and 29 years old with active or convalescent COVID-19.

J is TRBJ1-2 and V is TRBV5-1; 7 bases agree with TRBD1. After removal of 3 bases from V and 4 bases from J, the junction contained 6 bases not matched to a gene. The CDR3 is made up of 14 amino acids. Germline CDR1 and CDR2: SGHRS and YFSETQ. CDR3 nucleotide sequence: TGCGCCAGCAGCTCGACAGGGCGACGCTATGGCTACACCTTC. It codes for CASSSTGRRYGYTF.

The chain combines TRBV7-8 with TRBJ2-7; D not resolved. Germline loops: CDR1 SGHVS, CDR2 FQNEAQ. V was cut by 2 bases and J by 5 bases, with 16 bases left in between. CDR3 length equals 15 residues. The CDR3 DNA reads TGTGCCAGCAGCTTACCCGCTTCGACATTGGACGAGCAGTACTTC. It translates to CASSLPASTLDEQYF.

The chain has TRBV4-2 and TRBJ1-1; tentative D call: TRBD1 (5 bases). The CDR3 extends over 16 amino acids. Deletions cut 3 bases from V and 1 base from J, with 15 bases between. CDR1 and CDR2 (germline): LGHNA, YNFKEQ. CDR3 region: CASSHRRVEGNTEAFF. The CDR3 coding sequence is TGTGCCAGCAGCCACCGCAGGGTGGAAGGGAACACTGAAGCTTTCTTT.

The sample holds one count of this clone. The chain uses TRBV2 and TRBJ1-5; D may be TRBD1 (5 bases). Germline V gives CDR1 SNHLY, CDR2 FYNNEI. Trimming took 3 bases from V and 2 from J, leaving 8 bases between them. The CDR3 consists of 14 residues. CDR3 nucleotides: TGTGCCAGCAGTGATCTCAGGGGCAATCAGCCCCAGCATTTT. This translates into CASSDLRGNQPQHF.

The chain links TRBV10-3 to TRBJ1-2, with 7 bases lining up with TRBD1. The CDR3 sequence is 15 residues long. V was clipped by 0 bases and J by 4 bases; unmatched bases: 5. In germline, CDR1 is ENHRY, CDR2 SYGVKD. The CDR3, as DNA: TGTGCCATCAGTGAGTCGCGGGGGGACAGCTATGGCTACACCTTC. Protein: CAISESRGDSYGYTF.

This clone was observed a few times. This chain uses TRBV15 with TRBJ1-2; possibly TRBD1 for D (5 bases). The CDR3 totals 14 residues. Germline V CDR1 and CDR2: LNHNV, YYDKDF (reference sequence). Between the trimmed V and J ends, which lost 1 base and 5 bases, there was a span of 11 bases. CDR3 protein: CATSRGSTAYGYTF. The CDR3 DNA follows: TGTGCCACCAGCAGAGGTTCGACAGCGTATGGCTACACCTTC.

This chain uses TRBV28 with TRBJ2-1; TRBD2 aligns across 14 bases. This CDR3 region has 16 residues. V was pared by 5 bases and J by 9 bases, with 9 bases of the junction left unmatched. Germline V gene sequence: CDR1 MDHEN, CDR2 SYDVKM. The CDR3 reads CASSTPGLAGVSEQFF. The CDR3 nucleotides are TGTGCCAGCAGTACCCCGGGACTAGCGGGAGTGAGTGAGCAGTTCTTC.

The V call is TRBV7-3, the J call TRBJ2-1; the match to TRBD1 covers 7 bases. Germline-derived CDR1 and CDR2 are SGHTA and FQGTGA. The CDR3 has 14 amino acids. V gave up 5 bases and J gave up 7 bases; unmatched junction bases: 8. The CDR3 DNA reads as TGTGCCAGCAGCCCTCTCCCAGGGGGTAATGAGCAGTTCTTC. Its protein product is CASSPLPGGNEQFF.

The chain employs TRBV6-5 and TRBJ1-2, with 7 bases lining up with TRBD1. J was trimmed by 2 bases and V by 6 bases; bases with no gene match: 9. Per the germline V gene, CDR1 is MNHEY and CDR2 is SVGAGI. This CDR3 spans 15 amino acids. This CDR3 is CASSPRRDRNYGYTF. The CDR3 DNA follows: TGTGCCAGCAGCCCCCGAAGGGACAGAAACTATGGCTACACCTTC.

This sequence joins TRBV11-2 and TRBJ2-7; possibly TRBD1 for D (6 bases). Between the trimmed V and J ends, which lost 1 base and 6 bases, there was a span of 19 bases. Germline loops: CDR1 SGHAT, CDR2 FQNNGV. The CDR3 has 16 amino acids. CDR3 amino acids: CASSLVLGATILEQYF. CDR3 nucleotide sequence: TGTGCCAGCAGCTTAGTCTTGGGGGCGACTATCCTCGAGCAGTACTTC.

J is TRBJ2-7 and V is TRBV6-5, with TRBD2 as a possible D gene (5 bases). CDR3 length: 13 amino acids. The germline V and J ends were trimmed by 6 bases and 3 bases, with 12 bases remaining between them. Germline values: CDR1 MNHEY, CDR2 SVGAGI. The CDR3 protein is CASSPTSYYEQYF. In nucleotides, the CDR3 is TGTGCCAGCAGCCCAACTAGTTACTACGAGCAGTACTTC.

The rearrangement joins TRBV19 to TRBJ1-4, with 8 bases lining up with TRBD1. Germline V gives CDR1 LNHDA, CDR2 SQIVND (reference sequence). V dropped 6 bases and J dropped 4; count of bases not matched to a gene: 4. The CDR3 runs 14 residues. The CDR3 sequence: CASRRQGINEKLFF. DNA for the CDR3: TGTGCCAGTAGACGACAGGGGATTAATGAAAAACTGTTTTTT.

The chain employs TRBV2 and TRBJ1-2; the D is unclear. V was trimmed by 6 bases and J by 5 bases, leaving 10 bases between them. The CDR3 consists of 12 residues. From germline, CDR1 is SNHLY and CDR2 FYNNEI. This CDR3 reads CASSVLSYGYTF. DNA for the CDR3: TGTGCCAGCAGCGTGTTGAGTTATGGCTACACCTTC. Complete variable domain (other parts from reference TRBV2 and TRBJ1-2): EPEVTQTPSHQVTQMGQEVILRCVPISNHLYFYWYRQILGQKVEFLVSFYNNEISEKSEIFDDQFSVERPDGSNFTLKIRSTKLEDSAMYFCASSVLSYGYTFGSGTRLTVV.

This clone was seen only once. This rearrangement joins TRBV18 to TRBJ1-5, with D maybe TRBD1 (5 bases). From germline, CDR1 is KGHSH and CDR2 LQKENI. This CDR3 is built from 15 residues. Trimming pared 3 bases from V and 0 bases from J, leaving 9 bases between. In DNA form, the CDR3 reads TGTGCCAGCTCACCGGACACTTATAGCAATCAGCCCCAGCATTTT. This codes for CASSPDTYSNQPQHF.

CDR3 DNA sequence: TGTGCCACCAGCAGGGACAGCCAATACTACGAGCAGTACTTC. It yields the protein CATSRDSQYYEQYF. The chain carries TRBV15 and TRBJ2-7; perhaps TRBD1 as D (6 bases). The CDR3 contains 14 residues. CDR1 is LNHNV, CDR2 YYDKDF, per germline (reference sequence). The V gene lost 3 bases and the J gene lost 3 bases, with 12 bases spanning the gap. Looking up the rest from reference TRBV15 and TRBJ2-7 gives the full variable domain: DAMVIQNPRYQVTQFGKPVTLSCSQTLNHNVMYWYQQKSSQAPKLLFHYYDKDFNNEADTPDNFQSRRPNTSFCFLDIRSPGLGDTAMYLCATSRDSQYYEQYFGPGTRLTVT.

The chain couples TRBV3-1 (or the pseudogene TRBV3-2) to TRBJ2-1; the match to TRBD2 covers 10 bases. Germline loops: CDR1 LGHDT, CDR2 YNNKEL (reference sequence). This CDR3 is 17 amino acids long. The junction had 4 bases not matched to a gene; V was cut back by 0 bases and J by 2 bases. The DNA for the CDR3 is TGTGCCAGCAGCCAAGAGACTAGCGGGCGTACCTACAATGAGCAGTTCTTC. Its protein product is CASSQETSGRTYNEQFF.

The chain uses TRBV7-3 and TRBJ2-7, with D maybe TRBD2 (6 bases). The CDR3 is 14 residues long. The germline V gene encodes CDR1 SGHTA and CDR2 FQGTGA. Trimming cost V 5 bases and J 1 base, with 12 bases left between them. CDR3 nucleotides: TGTGCCAGCAGCGAAGGAGGGTTATCCTACGAGCAGTACTTC. It codes for CASSEGGLSYEQYF.

The chain is built from TRBV4-1 and TRBJ1-5; 8 bases fit TRBD1. Germline CDR1 and CDR2: MGHRA and YSYEKL. The CDR3 covers 16 residues. V trimming: 3 bases; J trimming: 2 bases; junction bases outside the gene matches: 6. The CDR3 is CASSHDGQGRNQPQHF. CDR3 DNA sequence: TGCGCCAGCAGCCACGACGGACAGGGACGCAATCAGCCCCAGCATTTT.

J is TRBJ2-3 and V is TRBV5-8; 12 nucleotides align to TRBD2. Unmatched junction bases numbered 12, after V lost 4 bases and J lost 3 bases. This CDR3 is 18 amino acids long. Germline V lookup: CDR1 SGHTS, CDR2 YDEGEE. The CDR3 sequence is CASSRTRRTSGVTDTQYF. The CDR3 DNA is TGTGCCAGCAGCCGAACAAGAAGGACTAGCGGGGTTACAGATACGCAGTATTTT.

The chain employs TRBV11-2 and TRBJ2-7; D might be TRBD1 (6 bases). CDR3 length equals 13 residues. Trimming left V 3 bases short and J 0 bases short, with 6 bases between. The germline V gene has CDR1 SGHAT and CDR2 FQNNGV. The CDR3 loop reads CASSLGHSYEQYF. Written as DNA, the CDR3 is TGTGCCAGCAGCTTGGGACACTCCTACGAGCAGTACTTC.

The V call is TRBV25-1, the J call TRBJ2-7, with D tentatively TRBD1 (6 bases). The CDR3 extends over 16 amino acids. Trimming pared 1 base from V and 4 bases from J, leaving 17 bases between. Germline CDR1 and CDR2: MGHDK and SYGVNS. The CDR3 DNA sequence: TGTGCCAGCAGTGAATTTGGGGCAGGGGCAGTGTACGAGCAGTACTTC. Its protein product is CASSEFGAGAVYEQYF.

CDR3 coding DNA: TGTGCCTGGATGGCAGGAAATAATTCACCCCTCCACTTT. It codes for CAWMAGNNSPLHF. V usage is TRBV30 and J usage is TRBJ1-6; D not certain. Germline V lookup: CDR1 GTSNPN, CDR2 SVGIG (reference sequence). V was trimmed by 4 bases and J by 5 bases, leaving 9 bases between them. CDR3 length: 13 residues.